This TCR beta chain is drawn from a study of blood T cell repertoires in COVID-19. Whole-study context: The analysed material was cDNA or gDNA that came from T cells, B-cell-depleted T cells, or PBMCs.

The participants were between 18 and 89 years old and came from roughly 25 US areas. Cohort allocation depended upon clinical history that participants reported. Germline CDR1 is SNHLY and CDR2 is FYNNEI. This CDR3 spans 10 amino acids. The V end was cut by 8 bases, the J end by 9 bases, with 8 bases between. Libraries were prepared by immunoSEQ multiplex PCR; TCRdb keeps only in-frame clonotypes and omits some of them. The profile shows approximately 230,000 clones, roughly 87% of them singletons. Source material: PBMCs or T cells enriched from blood (not recorded which). This TCR came from a woman aged 25-40 years with acute COVID-19. This chain joins TRBV2 and TRBJ2-1, with D tentatively TRBD2 (5 bases). The CDR3: CASSRGEQFF. The DNA for the CDR3 is TGTGCCAGCTCCCGGGGTGAGCAGTTCTTC.